In this sample, the clone carrying this T cell receptor (beta chain) turned up many times. The record originates from a study of T cells in Graves' hyperthyroidism and ophthalmopathy. What was amplified from RNA transcripts were TCR beta CDR3 regions. The study used the HTBI primer set for a first-round RT-PCR of the TCR CDR3. TCRdb ran MiXCR on the multiplex PCR reads and lists one entry per CDR3 protein. Here the sample spans 600,000 or so distinct CDR3 sequences, around 14% being singletons. Source material: blood. The receptor comes from a woman between 18 and 29 years old with Graves' ophthalmopathy.

CDR3 nucleotides: TGCGCCAGCAGCCCACGGACTAGCTTCAATGAGCAGTTCTTC. Translating it yields CASSPRTSFNEQFF. V usage is TRBV5-1 and J usage is TRBJ2-1; 8 bases line up with TRBD2. This CDR3 spans 14 amino acids. J was trimmed by 6 bases and V by 4 bases; bases with no gene match: 6. Germline V gene sequence: CDR1 SGHRS, CDR2 YFSETQ. The whole variable domain, filled in from reference TRBV5-1 and TRBJ2-1, reads KAGVTQTPRYLIKTRGQQVTLSCSPISGHRSVSWYQQTPGQGLQFLFEYFSETQRNKGNFPGRFSGRQFSNSRSEMNVSTLELGDSALYLCASSPRTSFNEQFFGPGTRLTVL.